A single sample gave rise to the 12 T cell receptor beta chains below, sequenced in a study of tumor and adjacent non-tumor tissue in lung cancer (dated 2018 in TCRdb). Receptor amplification or capture employed multiplex PCR. TCRdb shows the sequencer as Illumina HiSeq 2500. Following protocols modified from ARM-PCR, the researchers constructed TCRbeta libraries through three rounds of nested PCR with primers (Table S4). The public reads were reprocessed in TCRdb via fastp at Q25 and MiXCR, keeping in-frame beta chains. Rows are combined by CDR3 protein, so each entry shows the most common genes and DNA. For this sample the table gives roughly 70,000 distinct CDR3 sequences, of which 60% to 75% were detected only once. Together, the top ten hold 28% of the sample. RNA was extracted from bulk unsorted tissue and checked for quality with a NanoDrop ND-1000 and an Agilent 2100. Sequencing was performed on lung tumor tissue. These receptors originate from a man aged 60 to 75 with non-small cell lung cancer.

A few counts support this clonotype. The chain combines TRBV25-1 with TRBJ2-7; tentative D call: TRBD1 (5 bases). The V end lost 4 bases, the J end lost 6 bases, and 10 bases lay between the germline ends. Germline V gives CDR1 MGHDK, CDR2 SYGVNS. The CDR3 loop spans 12 amino acids. The CDR3 DNA reads as TGTGCCAGCAGTGCCACAGGTCGCGAGCAGTACTTC. As protein: CASSATGREQYF.

Comment on this clonotype: The junction and the germline gene differ at one end; a read error may be behind it. This chain links TRBV20-1 with TRBJ2-7, with D possibly TRBD2 on 5 matching bases. CDR1 and CDR2 from the germline V gene are DFQATT and SNEGSKA (reference sequence). The CDR3 is 16 residues long. Here the CDR3 reads CNARDVRRDLTYEQYF. The CDR3 nucleotides read TGCAATGCTAGAGACGTTCGCCGGGATCTTACCTACGAGCAGTACTTC.

To note about this clonotype: Germline is not matched at one junction end, which may reflect a read error. CDR3 amino acids: CAGSETVNTEAFF. CDR3 nucleotides: TGTGCCGGCAGTGAGACTGTTAACACTGAAGCTTTCTTT. V gene TRBV6-5 combines with J gene TRBJ1-1; D is unresolved. This CDR3 comprises 13 residues. Looked up from germline, CDR1 is MNHEY and CDR2 is SVGAGI.

This clonotype was seen a single time. The junction departs from germline at one end; a sequencing error may be responsible. The chain links TRBV20-1 to TRBJ2-6; 11 nucleotides line up with TRBD1. The CDR3 extends over 14 amino acids. From germline, CDR1 is DFQATT and CDR2 SNEGSKA (reference sequence). In DNA, the CDR3 is TGCAGTGGTCGGAGGGACAGGGGGGCCAGTCTCCTGACATTC. Translation gives CSGRRDRGASLLTF.

The chain is built from TRBV20-1 and TRBJ1-5; D not certain. Germline CDR1 and CDR2: DFQATT and SNEGSKA (reference sequence). There are 13 residues in the CDR3. The germline V and J ends were trimmed by 3 bases and 6 bases, with 12 bases remaining between them. The CDR3 is CSASLGLSQPQHF. The CDR3 nucleotides read TGCAGTGCTAGCCTTGGGCTCAGTCAGCCCCAGCATTTT.

The gene calls are TRBV6-1 and TRBJ2-4; no clear D gene. The CDR3 spans 17 residues. The germline CDR1 and CDR2 sequences are MNHNS and SASEGT. The ends were cut back, 1 base at V and 1 base at J, with 14 bases in the middle. The CDR3 DNA reads TGTGCCAGCAGTGAAGTCTGGGTAGGCACTGCCAAAAACATTCAGTACTTC. This sequence encodes CASSEVWVGTAKNIQYF.

Note on this clonotype: An end of the junction does not agree with germline; a read error may underlie this. V and J are TRBV14 and TRBJ1-2, with D maybe TRBD1 (5 bases). The CDR3 extends over 12 amino acids. Germline CDR1 is SGHDN and CDR2 is FVKESK. This CDR3 reads CASSQDRVGYSF. CDR3 coding DNA: TGTGCCAGCAGCCAAGACAGGGTCGGCTACAGCTTC.

Concerning this clonotype: Because the CDR3 is missing its conserved closing phenylalanine or tryptophan, this is likely a read error. The chain employs TRBV6-5 and TRBJ2-1; maybe TRBD1 (5 bases). The CDR3 has 14 amino acids. Germline assignment: CDR1 MNHEY and CDR2 SVGAGI. V was clipped by 9 bases and J by 6 bases, with 18 bases between them. The CDR3, as DNA: TGTGCCAGTAGCTCCGGACATGGCCCCAATGAGCAGTTCTTA. Amino acids: CASSSGHGPNEQFL.

This sequence joins TRBV6-1 and TRBJ1-5; 7 bases line up with TRBD1. CDR3 length: 15 amino acids. Germline-derived CDR1 and CDR2 are MNHNS and SASEGT. CDR3 residues: CTNSELRQGSQPQHF. Here the CDR3 DNA reads TGTACCAATAGTGAATTACGACAGGGTTCTCAGCCCCAGCATTTT.

V and J are TRBV5-1 and TRBJ2-5; no clear D gene. Germline V gene lookup returns CDR1 SGHRS and CDR2 YFSETQ. The CDR3 extends over 16 amino acids. The ends were cut back, 0 bases at V and 4 bases at J, with 16 bases in the middle. The CDR3 sequence is CASSLACGSRGETQYF. As DNA, the CDR3 is TGCGCCAGCAGCTTGGCTTGCGGCAGTCGCGGAGAGACCCAGTACTTC.

As for this clonotype: An end of the junction does not agree with germline; a read error may underlie this. This chain joins TRBV6-5 and TRBJ1-3; D ambiguous. The length of the CDR3 is 15 residues. Germline V gives CDR1 MNHEY, CDR2 SVGAGI. The CDR3, as DNA: TGTGCCAGCATTTACTCCAGAAGATCTGGAGACACCATATATTTT. It yields the protein CASIYSRRSGDTIYF.

To note about this clonotype: One junction end does not reproduce the germline sequence, and a read error may be involved. The V gene is TRBV11-3, the J gene TRBJ2-3; D remains ambiguous. Germline V lookup: CDR1 SGHNT, CDR2 YENEEA. The length of the CDR3 is 16 residues. CDR3: CASSYGLTDSTDRQYF. CDR3 in DNA: TGTGCCAGCAGCTACGGGCTAACAGATAGCACAGATAGGCAGTATTTT.